This TCR beta chain originates from a study of identical twins. V lost 4 bases, J lost 0 bases, and 8 bases lay in between. CDR3 length equals 14 residues. In germline, CDR1 is SGHRS, CDR2 YFSETQ. TCRdb reanalysed the 5' RACE reads using MiXCR and keeps one entry per CDR3 protein. This table has around 690,000 distinct CDR3 sequences, around 21% appearing once. This sample was shared with a second study, whose subject was T cells expressing NK-cell markers. From that study: Once again these clonotypes came out on top in the CD3+CD56-NKG2C+ fraction of a few donors.

This sequence joins TRBV5-1 and TRBJ2-1; D gene ambiguous. This TCR came from a woman under 30 in good health. Material for sequencing was PBMCs. The CDR3 nucleotides are TGCGCCAGCAGCCCGCCGGACTCCTACAATGAGCAGTTCTTC. It encodes CASSPPDSYNEQFF.